The rows below give T cell receptor beta chains drawn from one sample of a study of control samples from healthy donors and cancer patients. TCRdb's copy holds only in-frame clones and misses some; the assay was immunoSEQ multiplex PCR. The sample consists of some 78,000 clones, about 89% of them appearing once. Sequenced input: blood. All receptors come from a woman aged 55-69 years in good health. The CDR3 runs from the conserved cysteine through the conserved F or W. Fields, in order: J gene, D gene, clone size, V gene, CDR3 DNA, CDR3 protein. The D gene is left open where the match is weak. Size values are once, few and many counts, or a class for expanded clones, and some rows have none.

j_call: TRBJ1-3; d_call: TRBD1; clone_size: NA; v_call: TRBV19; cdr3_nt: TGTGCCAGTACTCAAGTAGGGGGCGATGGAAACACCATATATTTT; cdr3_aa: CASTQVGGDGNTIYF
j_call: TRBJ2-3; d_call: TRBD2; clone_size: NA; v_call: TRBV10-3; cdr3_nt: TGTGCCACCGGTTTAGCGGGAGGTTATACGCAGTATTTT; cdr3_aa: CATGLAGGYTQYF
j_call: TRBJ1-1; d_call: NA; clone_size: NA; v_call: TRBV18; cdr3_nt: TGTGCCAGCTCGGGTGACAGGAACACTGAAGCTTTCTTT; cdr3_aa: CASSGDRNTEAFF
j_call: TRBJ2-7; d_call: NA; clone_size: NA; v_call: TRBV19; cdr3_nt: TGTGCCAGTAGTCCCATCGGGGGGCGCGGATGGACCGAGCAGTACTTC; cdr3_aa: CASSPIGGRGWTEQYF
j_call: TRBJ1-1; d_call: NA; clone_size: NA; v_call: TRBV2; cdr3_nt: TGTGCCAGCACTAGGGGGTGGAACACTGAAGCTTTCTTT; cdr3_aa: CASTRGWNTEAFF
j_call: TRBJ1-4; d_call: NA; clone_size: NA; v_call: TRBV9; cdr3_nt: TGTGCCAGCAGCGTACAACAGGGAGGGAACGAAAAACTGTTTTTT; cdr3_aa: CASSVQQGGNEKLFF
j_call: TRBJ2-3; d_call: NA; clone_size: NA; v_call: TRBV13; cdr3_nt: TGTGCCAGCAGCCAACCCGGGACTTCCTCGGATACGCAGTATTTT; cdr3_aa: CASSQPGTSSDTQYF
j_call: TRBJ2-2; d_call: TRBD1; clone_size: NA; v_call: TRBV19; cdr3_nt: TGTGCCAGTAGGGTGACAGGGGGAAATGGTCCCGGGGAGCTGTTTTTT; cdr3_aa: CASRVTGGNGPGELFF
j_call: TRBJ1-5; d_call: NA; clone_size: NA; v_call: TRBV6-6; cdr3_nt: TGTGCCAGCAGTTACACTCAGGACCTTTGGGGACAGCCCCAGCATTTT; cdr3_aa: CASSYTQDLWGQPQHF
j_call: TRBJ1-2; d_call: NA; clone_size: NA; v_call: TRBV5-4; cdr3_nt: TGTGCCAGCAGCAGCTTGGGGGGCGGCTATGGCTACACCTTC; cdr3_aa: CASSSLGGGYGYTF
j_call: TRBJ2-7; d_call: NA; clone_size: NA; v_call: TRBV18; cdr3_nt: TGTGCCAGCTCCTCAGGGGCAGAACCCTACGAGCAGTACTTC; cdr3_aa: CASSSGAEPYEQYF
j_call: TRBJ1-5; d_call: TRBD1; clone_size: NA; v_call: TRBV12-5; cdr3_nt: TGTGCTAGTGGTACGGGACAGGGGTTAAGCAATCAGCCCCAGCATTTT; cdr3_aa: CASGTGQGLSNQPQHF
j_call: TRBJ1-1; d_call: NA; clone_size: few; v_call: TRBV27; cdr3_nt: TGTGCCAGCAGTTTATTCGGTTTGCGTCTGAACACTGAAGCTTTCTTT; cdr3_aa: CASSLFGLRLNTEAFF
j_call: TRBJ2-1; d_call: TRBD1; clone_size: NA; v_call: TRBV5-1; cdr3_nt: TGCGCCAGCACCCGGGACAGGGCGAGCAATGAGCAGTTCTTC; cdr3_aa: CASTRDRASNEQFF
j_call: TRBJ2-5; d_call: NA; clone_size: NA; v_call: TRBV11-2; cdr3_nt: TGTGCCAGCAGCTCTCCTCGATCCCAAGAGACCCAGTACTTC; cdr3_aa: CASSSPRSQETQYF
j_call: TRBJ1-1; d_call: NA; clone_size: NA; v_call: TRBV12-3/TRBV12-4; cdr3_nt: TGTGCCAGCAGCCCCGGGACACCTGAAGCTTTCTTT; cdr3_aa: CASSPGTPEAFF